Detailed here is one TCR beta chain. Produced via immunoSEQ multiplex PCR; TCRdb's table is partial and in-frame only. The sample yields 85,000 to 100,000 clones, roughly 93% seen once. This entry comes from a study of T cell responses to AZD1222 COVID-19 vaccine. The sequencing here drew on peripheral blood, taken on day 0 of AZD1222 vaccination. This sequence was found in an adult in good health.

CDR3 nucleotides: TGTGCCAGCAGCCCGGGGACCTATAATTCACCCCTCCACTTT. Its protein is CASSPGTYNSPLHF. V is TRBV6-4 and J is TRBJ1-6, with D uncertain. V was clipped by 6 bases and J by 2 bases, with 8 bases between them. CDR1 and CDR2 from the germline V gene are MRHNA and SNTAGT. The CDR3 has 14 residues.